These T cell receptor beta chains were read from a single sample in a study of shared clonotypes between healthy human individuals. Repertoires were generated with immunoSEQ multiplex PCR, while TCRdb's copy carries only in-frame clones and drops some. Of about 1.1 million clones listed, roughly 77% are singletons. The sequenced material came from memory CD4+ T cells from PBMCs. These receptors were taken from a man younger than 30 in good health. Some clones in this sample may be carry-over from other donors' samples. CDR3s include the opening cysteine and the closing phenylalanine or tryptophan. The D gene is left open where the match is weak. Clone size is shown for a subset of rows, as once, few, many or a class of expanded clone.

j_call clone_size v_call d_call cdr3_aa cdr3_nt
TRBJ1-4 few TRBV30 - CAWNANEKLFF TGTGCCTGGAACGCCAATGAAAAACTGTTTTTT
TRBJ2-1 - TRBV7-9 TRBD1 CASSSLGQGANNEQFF TGTGCCAGCAGTTCCCTGGGACAGGGGGCTAACAATGAGCAGTTCTTC
TRBJ1-2 - TRBV9 - CASSGGYGYTF TGTGCCAGCAGCGGTGGGTATGGCTACACCTTC
TRBJ1-4 few TRBV9 TRBD1 CASSAQGAGEKLFF TGTGCCAGCAGCGCCCAGGGGGCTGGAGAAAAACTGTTTTTT
TRBJ1-1 - TRBV7-9 TRBD1 CASSPNQGDGTEAFF TGTGCCAGCAGCCCCAATCAGGGGGACGGCACTGAAGCTTTCTTT
TRBJ2-1 - TRBV28 - CASRLQGPYNEQFF TGTGCCAGCAGACTACAGGGCCCCTACAATGAGCAGTTCTTC
TRBJ2-2 - TRBV5-1 - CASSLTLDVGELFF TGCGCCAGCAGCTTAACTCTAGATGTCGGGGAGCTGTTTTTT
TRBJ1-3 - TRBV9 - CASSVSYPDSGNTIYF TGTGCCAGCAGCGTCTCCTACCCGGACTCTGGAAACACCATATATTTT
TRBJ1-5 - TRBV5-1 - CASSTQGGGQPQHF TGCGCCAGCAGCACGCAGGGAGGCGGTCAGCCCCAGCATTTT
TRBJ1-4 - TRBV28 - CASRITNEKLFF TGTGCCAGCAGAATAACTAATGAAAAACTGTTTTTT
TRBJ1-2 - TRBV27 TRBD1 CASSLSPGGYGYTF TGTGCCAGCAGTTTATCCCCAGGGGGATATGGCTACACCTTC
TRBJ2-6 - TRBV9 - CASSVALNWGASGANVLTF TGTGCCAGCAGCGTAGCTCTTAACTGGGGGGCGTCTGGGGCCAACGTCCTGACTTTC
TRBJ2-1 once TRBV5-1 TRBD2 CASSGLAGGAYNEQFF TGCGCCAGCAGCGGATTAGCGGGAGGAGCCTACAATGAGCAGTTCTTC
TRBJ1-4 - TRBV20-1 - CSARNEKLFF TGCAGTGCAAGGAATGAAAAACTGTTTTTT
TRBJ2-1 - TRBV20-1 TRBD2 CSGRGGIEQFF TGCAGTGGCCGGGGGGGCATTGAGCAGTTCTTC
TRBJ1-1 few TRBV10-3 - CASGQNTEAFF TGTGCCTCGGGACAAAACACTGAAGCTTTCTTT
TRBJ2-7 many TRBV5-6 TRBD1 CASSLGQVGDEQYF TGTGCCAGCAGCCTGGGACAGGTTGGAGACGAGCAGTACTTC
TRBJ2-3 once TRBV29-1 TRBD2 CSVDPITSGRAGDTQYF TGCAGCGTTGACCCCATTACTAGCGGGAGGGCCGGAGATACGCAGTATTTT
TRBJ2-7 - TRBV14 TRBD2 CASSQVVSASGRPGEQYF TGTGCCAGCAGCCAAGTGGTTTCGGCTAGCGGGAGACCTGGCGAGCAGTACTTC
TRBJ2-2 - TRBV9 - CASSVEIPRFTGELFF TGTGCCAGCAGCGTAGAAATTCCCCGCTTCACCGGGGAGCTGTTTTTT
TRBJ2-5 - TRBV2 - CASPIGQVGETQYF TGTGCCAGTCCCATCGGGCAGGTGGGAGAGACCCAGTACTTC
TRBJ2-3 - TRBV9 - CASSVEGGSGGTDTQYF TGTGCCAGCAGCGTAGAGGGTGGGTCGGGGGGCACAGATACGCAGTATTTT
TRBJ1-1 - TRBV21-1 - CASRKRGGDLLTEAFF TGTGCCAGCAGAAAGAGGGGGGGTGATCTTTTGACTGAAGCTTTCTTT
TRBJ2-1 - TRBV7-9 - CASSHATRGLYNEQFF TGTGCCAGCAGCCATGCGACTAGAGGTCTCTACAATGAGCAGTTCTTC
TRBJ2-7 - TRBV20-1 - CSGGDPYEQYF TGCAGTGGGGGGGATCCCTACGAGCAGTACTTC
TRBJ2-5 - TRBV10-1 - CASSESGASRETQYF TGCGCCAGCAGTGAGTCTGGGGCCTCAAGAGAGACCCAGTACTTC
TRBJ1-5 - TRBV2 - CASSLQVSNQPQHF TGTGCCAGCAGTCTACAGGTTAGCAATCAGCCCCAGCATTTT
TRBJ1-1 - TRBV18 - CASSSWDRNTEAFF TGTGCCAGCTCATCCTGGGACCGGAACACTGAAGCTTTCTTT
TRBJ2-5 many TRBV27 - CASSPTGKETQYF TGTGCCAGCAGTCCCACGGGGAAAGAGACCCAGTACTTC
TRBJ2-4 - TRBV5-6 TRBD1 CASTSDRGRFGNIQYF TGTGCCAGCACCTCTGACAGGGGTCGTTTCGGGAACATTCAGTACTTC
TRBJ2-2 once TRBV28 - CASSRGQRSTGELFF TGTGCCAGCAGTCGGGGCCAGAGAAGCACCGGGGAGCTGTTTTTT
TRBJ1-2 - TRBV28 - CASSLANNYGYTF TGTGCCAGCAGTCTGGCCAACAACTATGGCTACACCTTC
TRBJ2-7 - TRBV11-3 - CASSSGQHEQYF TGTGCCAGCAGCTCCGGCCAGCACGAGCAGTACTTC
TRBJ2-1 - TRBV7-3 TRBD2 CASSLMASGGNEQFF TGTGCCAGCAGCTTAATGGCTAGCGGGGGTAATGAGCAGTTCTTC
TRBJ2-5 - TRBV7-9 - CASSLAVTETQYF TGTGCCAGCAGCTTAGCGGTCACAGAGACCCAGTACTTC
TRBJ2-7 - TRBV2 TRBD2 CASSVTSGRGVEQYF TGTGCCAGCAGTGTTACTAGCGGGAGAGGGGTCGAGCAGTACTTC
TRBJ2-5 - TRBV5-1 TRBD2 CASSFTGREETQYF TGCGCCAGCAGCTTTACGGGGAGGGAGGAGACCCAGTACTTC
TRBJ1-3 - TRBV6-1 - CASSFGSPGNTIYF TGTGCCAGCAGCTTCGGGAGTCCTGGAAACACCATATATTTT
TRBJ2-4 - TRBV6-5 TRBD1 CASSYSPTGADIQYF TGTGCCAGCAGTTACTCGCCTACAGGGGCGGACATTCAGTACTTC
TRBJ1-1 - TRBV18 - CASSPQELNTEAFF TGTGCCAGCTCACCACAGGAACTGAACACTGAAGCTTTCTTT
TRBJ1-2 few TRBV7-6 TRBD1 CASSPSLGQGLDYGYTF TGTGCCAGCAGCCCATCCCTGGGACAGGGGTTGGACTATGGCTACACCTTC
TRBJ2-7 few TRBV5-5 - CASSPGWSYEQYF TGTGCCAGCAGTCCTGGGTGGTCCTACGAGCAGTACTTC
TRBJ2-7 - TRBV5-6 TRBD2 CASSLYMTGGRYEQYF TGTGCCAGCAGCTTGTACATGACGGGAGGGCGTTACGAGCAGTACTTC
TRBJ1-1 - TRBV9 - CASSARGWSGTEAFF TGTGCCAGCAGCGCCAGGGGATGGTCGGGCACTGAAGCTTTCTTT
TRBJ1-5 few TRBV7-9 - CASSKGGQGSQPQHF TGTGCCAGCAGCAAGGGCGGGCAGGGGAGCCAGCCCCAGCATTTT
TRBJ2-7 - TRBV18 TRBD2 CASSTASGSNEQYF TGTGCCAGCTCGACGGCTAGCGGGTCTAACGAGCAGTACTTC
TRBJ2-7 - TRBV7-2 - CASSLSSSGAYEQYF TGTGCCAGCAGCTTAAGTAGTTCAGGGGCCTACGAGCAGTACTTC
TRBJ2-7 - TRBV10-3 TRBD2 CATRLTSGSSYEQYF TGTGCCACCAGGCTGACTAGCGGGAGCTCCTACGAGCAGTACTTC
TRBJ2-7 once TRBV7-2 - CASSYAGRASYEQYF TGTGCCAGCAGTTATGCAGGGCGGGCGTCCTACGAGCAGTACTTC
TRBJ2-7 - TRBV28 TRBD1 CASRKRDRGTYEQYF TGTGCCAGCAGAAAACGGGACAGAGGTACCTACGAGCAGTACTTC
TRBJ2-7 many TRBV2 TRBD2 CASWGTGGYEQYF TGTGCCAGCTGGGGGACGGGGGGTTACGAGCAGTACTTC